The clone carrying this TCR beta chain was observed a few times. What it binds is unknown. This sample was taken from a study of T cell repertoires in cytomegalovirus infection. Turning to the study itself: Matching HLA type and CMV infection were both indicated by public TCR beta signatures. Study-wide findings and caveats: People with CMV and the relevant HLA were identified by cumulative public TCR beta family frequency. Ex vivo, HLA-C-restricted CMV-specific TCR beta clonotypes prevailed over the rest of the response.

MiXCR, applied by TCRdb to the reads, yields one record per CDR3 protein. This sample has hundreds of thousands of distinct CDR3 sequences, with approximately 30% found just once. Germline lookup yields CDR1 LNHDA and CDR2 SQIVND (reference sequence). This CDR3 has 13 residues. Trimming shortened V by 3 bases and J by 3 bases, and 9 bases separated the two germline ends. The receptor was isolated from a human donor in good health (CMV status not recorded). Some clones in this sample may be carry-over from other donors' samples. V gene TRBV19 combines with J gene TRBJ2-7; D gene unclear. Material: cultured CD8+ T cells from PBMCs, obtained from culture after CMV antigen stimulation. CDR3 residues: CASSITGGYEQYV. CDR3 bases: TGTGCCAGTAGTATCACCGGCGGCTACGAGCAGTACGTC.